The entry that follows covers one T cell receptor (beta chain) sequence. The antigen is not known. Trimming shortened V by 0 bases and J by 2 bases, and 9 bases separated the two germline ends. This CDR3 comprises 15 residues. The germline gives CDR1 MNHEY, CDR2 SVGAGI. The data are from a study of blood T cells in healthy people across ages. It was with a sample-barcoded 5' primer and a J-beta primer mix that a second PCR of about 7 to 12 cycles was run. Every cDNA molecule bore a tag from a template-switch adaptor containing 12 random nucleotides. Via MiXCR, TCRdb re-called the 5' RACE reads, giving one row per CDR3 protein. This table has over 1.5 million distinct CDR3 sequences, just under 50% appearing once. General study findings and limits: Strong correlation was found linking TCR beta diversity to naive T cell percentage. There were more naive CD4+ cells and higher diversity in long-lived donors than in aged donors.

The source material was blood. This clonotype was sampled from a woman in her thirties or forties in good health. This rearrangement joins TRBV6-5 to TRBJ2-3, with D tentatively TRBD2 (5 bases). The CDR3 protein is CASSYSGIFTDTQYF. The CDR3 coding sequence is TGTGCCAGCAGTTACTCCGGGATCTTCACAGATACGCAGTATTTT.